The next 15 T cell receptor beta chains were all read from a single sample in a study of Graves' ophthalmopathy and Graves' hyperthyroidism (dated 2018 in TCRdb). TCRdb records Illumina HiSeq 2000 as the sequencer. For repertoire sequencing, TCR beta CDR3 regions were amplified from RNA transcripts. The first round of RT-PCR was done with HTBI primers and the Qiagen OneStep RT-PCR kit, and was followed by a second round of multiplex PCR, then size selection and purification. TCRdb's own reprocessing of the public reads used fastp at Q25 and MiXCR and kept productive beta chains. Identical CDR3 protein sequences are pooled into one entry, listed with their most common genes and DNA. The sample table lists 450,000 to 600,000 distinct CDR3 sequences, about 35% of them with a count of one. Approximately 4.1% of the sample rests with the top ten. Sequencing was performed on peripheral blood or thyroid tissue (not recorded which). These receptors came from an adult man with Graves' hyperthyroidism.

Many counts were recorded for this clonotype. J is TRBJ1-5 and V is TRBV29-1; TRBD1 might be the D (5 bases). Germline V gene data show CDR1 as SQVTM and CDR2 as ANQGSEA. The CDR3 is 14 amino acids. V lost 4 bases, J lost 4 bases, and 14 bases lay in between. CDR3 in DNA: TGCAGCGTTGCGGGGGGGACGGGAAATCAGCCCCAGCATTTT. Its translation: CSVAGGTGNQPQHF.

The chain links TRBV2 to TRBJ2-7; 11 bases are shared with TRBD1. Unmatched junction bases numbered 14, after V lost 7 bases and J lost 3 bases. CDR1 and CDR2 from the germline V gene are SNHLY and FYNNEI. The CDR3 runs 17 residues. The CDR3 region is CASTDPLRDRGDYEQYF. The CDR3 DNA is TGTGCCAGCACCGATCCTCTCCGGGACAGGGGGGACTACGAGCAGTACTTC. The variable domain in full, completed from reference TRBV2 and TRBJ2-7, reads EPEVTQTPSHQVTQMGQEVILRCVPISNHLYFYWYRQILGQKVEFLVSFYNNEISEKSEIFDDQFSVERPDGSNFTLKIRSTKLEDSAMYFCASTDPLRDRGDYEQYFGPGTRLTVT.

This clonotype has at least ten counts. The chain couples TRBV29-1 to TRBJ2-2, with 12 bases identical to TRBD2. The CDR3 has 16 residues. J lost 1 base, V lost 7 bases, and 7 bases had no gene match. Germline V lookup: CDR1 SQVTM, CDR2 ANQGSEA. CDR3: CSALTSGGRNTGELFF. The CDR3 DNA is TGCAGCGCCCTGACTAGCGGGGGTCGGAACACCGGGGAGCTGTTTTTT.

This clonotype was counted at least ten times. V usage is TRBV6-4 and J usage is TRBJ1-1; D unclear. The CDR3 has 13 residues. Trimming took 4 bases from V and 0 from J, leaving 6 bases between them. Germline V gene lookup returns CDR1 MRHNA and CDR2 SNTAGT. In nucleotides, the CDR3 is TGTGCCAGCAGTGCACAGTTGAACACTGAAGCTTTCTTT. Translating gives CASSAQLNTEAFF.

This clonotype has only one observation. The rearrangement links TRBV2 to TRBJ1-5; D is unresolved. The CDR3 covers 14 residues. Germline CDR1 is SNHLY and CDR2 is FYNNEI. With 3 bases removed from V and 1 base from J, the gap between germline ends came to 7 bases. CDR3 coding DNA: TGTGCCAGCAGTGACTGGACGAGCAATCAGCCCCAGCATTTT. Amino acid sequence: CASSDWTSNQPQHF.

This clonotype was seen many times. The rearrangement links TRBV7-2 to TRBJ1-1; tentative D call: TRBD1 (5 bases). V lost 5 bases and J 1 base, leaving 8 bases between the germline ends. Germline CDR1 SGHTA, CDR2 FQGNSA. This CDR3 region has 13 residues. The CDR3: CASSTGTNTEAFF. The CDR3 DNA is TGTGCCAGCAGCACCGGGACGAACACTGAAGCTTTCTTT.

As DNA, the CDR3 is TGTTCCATCAGCTACTCCGGGACAATGACAGACACTAACTATGGCTACACCTTC. This gives the protein CSISYSGTMTDTNYGYTF. The chain joins TRBV6-2 or TRBV6-3 to TRBJ1-2, with D possibly being TRBD1 (6 bases). The V gene's germline CDR1 is MNHEY and CDR2 SVGEGT. The CDR3 totals 18 residues.

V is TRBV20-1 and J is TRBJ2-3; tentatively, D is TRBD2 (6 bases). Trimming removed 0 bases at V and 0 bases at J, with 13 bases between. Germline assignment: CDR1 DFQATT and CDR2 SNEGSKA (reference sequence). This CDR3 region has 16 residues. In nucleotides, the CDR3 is TGCAGTGCTAGAGAGGGGCTAGCGAAAAGCACAGATACGCAGTATTTT. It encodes CSAREGLAKSTDTQYF.

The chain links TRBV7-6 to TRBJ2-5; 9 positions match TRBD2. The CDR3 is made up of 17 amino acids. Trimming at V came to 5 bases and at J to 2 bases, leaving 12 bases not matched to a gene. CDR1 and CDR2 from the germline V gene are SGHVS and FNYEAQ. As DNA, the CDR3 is TGTGCCAGCAGCCTCGGGGCGGGGACTAGCAGACAAGAGACCCAGTACTTC. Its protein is CASSLGAGTSRQETQYF.

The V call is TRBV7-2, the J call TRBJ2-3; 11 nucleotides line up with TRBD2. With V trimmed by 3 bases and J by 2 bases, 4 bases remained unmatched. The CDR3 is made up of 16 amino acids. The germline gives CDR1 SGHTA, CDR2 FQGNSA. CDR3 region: CASSLTSGASTDTQYF. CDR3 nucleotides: TGTGCCAGCAGCTTGACTAGCGGGGCTTCCACAGATACGCAGTATTTT.

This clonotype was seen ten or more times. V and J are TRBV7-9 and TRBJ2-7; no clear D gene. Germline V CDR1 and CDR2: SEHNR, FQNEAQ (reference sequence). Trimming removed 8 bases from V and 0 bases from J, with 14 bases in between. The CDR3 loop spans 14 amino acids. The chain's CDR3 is CASSPPHNSYEQYF. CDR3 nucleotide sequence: TGTGCCAGCTCCCCTCCTCATAACTCCTACGAGCAGTACTTC.

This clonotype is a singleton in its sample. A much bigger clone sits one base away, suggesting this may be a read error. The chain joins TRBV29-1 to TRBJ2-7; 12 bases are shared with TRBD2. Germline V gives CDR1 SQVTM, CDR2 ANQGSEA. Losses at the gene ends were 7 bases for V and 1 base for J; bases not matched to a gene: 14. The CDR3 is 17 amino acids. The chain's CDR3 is CSAEALAGGRRSYEQYF. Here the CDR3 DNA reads TGCAGCGCCGAGGCACTAGCGGGGGGTAGGAGGTCCTACGAGCAGTACTTC.

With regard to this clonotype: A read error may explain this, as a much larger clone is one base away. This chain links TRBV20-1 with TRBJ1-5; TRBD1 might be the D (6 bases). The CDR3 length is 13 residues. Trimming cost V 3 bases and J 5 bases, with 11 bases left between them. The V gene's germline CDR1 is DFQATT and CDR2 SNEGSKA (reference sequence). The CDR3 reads CSARWTDDQPQHF. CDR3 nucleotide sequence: TGCAGTGCTAGGTGGACAGACGATCAGCCCCAGCATTTT.

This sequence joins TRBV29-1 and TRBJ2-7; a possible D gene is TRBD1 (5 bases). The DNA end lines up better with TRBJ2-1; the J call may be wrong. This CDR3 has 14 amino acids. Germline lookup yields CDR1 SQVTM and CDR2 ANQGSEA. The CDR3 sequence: CSVVEQEVYNEQFF. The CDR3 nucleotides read TGCAGCGTTGTAGAACAGGAAGTCTACAATGAGCAGTTCTTC.

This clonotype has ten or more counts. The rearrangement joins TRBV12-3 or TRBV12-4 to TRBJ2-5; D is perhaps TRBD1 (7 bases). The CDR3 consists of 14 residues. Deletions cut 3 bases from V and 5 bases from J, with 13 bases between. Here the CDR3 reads CASSLRRGVETQYF. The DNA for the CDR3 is TGTGCCAGCAGTTTGCGCAGGGGGGTGGAGACCCAGTACTTC.